The clone carrying this T cell receptor beta chain was picked up a small number of times. Antigen: not known. Primers for the PCR totalled 60 Vbeta and 13 Jbeta. Measured with immunoSEQ multiplex PCR; TCRdb has only the in-frame clones, and not every one. The repertoire has over 200,000 clones, almost 70% of them found once; the top ten carry about 3%. The record originates from a study of cytomegalovirus exposure and HLA in healthy donors. Study-level findings and limits: According to the study, 160 or so TCR beta chains were cytomegalovirus-associated.

This CDR3 region has 18 residues. Germline V gives CDR1 SEHNR, CDR2 FQNEAQ (reference sequence). Trimming cost V 8 bases and J 4 bases; bases outside gene matches: 16. This TCR derives from a man aged 35 to 55 in good health and CMV-seropositive. This chain uses TRBV7-9 with TRBJ2-1, with 11 bases identical to TRBD1. Sequencing input: PBMCs. The CDR3 DNA is TGTGCCAGCGTACATTCAATACCGGGACAGGGGGTTTACAATGAGCAGTTCTTC. Translating gives CASVHSIPGQGVYNEQFF. The full variable domain, completed using reference TRBV7-9 and TRBJ2-1, is DTGVSQNPRHKITKRGQNVTFRCDPISEHNRLYWYRQTLGQGPEFLTYFQNEAQLEKSRLLSDRFSAERPKGSFSTLEIQRTEQGDSAMYLCASVHSIPGQGVYNEQFFGPGTRLTVL.